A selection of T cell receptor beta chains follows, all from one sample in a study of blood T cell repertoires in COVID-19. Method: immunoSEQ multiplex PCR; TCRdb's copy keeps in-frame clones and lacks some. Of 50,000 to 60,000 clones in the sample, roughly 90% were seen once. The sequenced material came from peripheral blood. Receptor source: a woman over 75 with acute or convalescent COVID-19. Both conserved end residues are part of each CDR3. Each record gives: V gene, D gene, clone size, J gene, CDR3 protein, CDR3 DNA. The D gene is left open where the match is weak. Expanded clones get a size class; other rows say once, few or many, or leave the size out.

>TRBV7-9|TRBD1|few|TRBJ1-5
CASSYWGGQGSNQPQHF
TGTGCCAGCAGCTATTGGGGGGGACAGGGTAGCAATCAGCCCCAGCATTTT
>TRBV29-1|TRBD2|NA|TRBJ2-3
CSGGTSGGTDTQYF
TGCAGCGGGGGGACTAGCGGTGGCACAGATACGCAGTATTTT
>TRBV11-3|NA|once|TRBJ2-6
CASSLPGRYSGANVLTF
TGTGCCAGCAGCTTACCAGGGCGCTACTCTGGGGCCAACGTCCTGACTTTC
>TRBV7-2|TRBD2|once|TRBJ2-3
CASSLVRLAGGTDTQYF
TGTGCCAGCAGCTTAGTTAGGCTAGCGGGAGGTACAGATACGCAGTATTTT
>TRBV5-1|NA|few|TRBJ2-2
CASSLRTASNTGELFF
TGCGCCAGCAGCCTCAGGACAGCTTCGAACACCGGGGAGCTGTTTTTT
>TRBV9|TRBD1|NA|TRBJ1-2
CASRAGTGNYGYTF
TGTGCCAGCAGAGCCGGGACAGGAAACTATGGCTACACCTTC
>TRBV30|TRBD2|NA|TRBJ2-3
CAWSPPTGGTDTQYF
TGTGCCTGGAGTCCCCCGACGGGGGGTACAGATACGCAGTATTTT
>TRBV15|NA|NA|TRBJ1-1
CATSRDAWGRFLVDEAFF
TGTGCCACCAGCAGAGATGCTTGGGGCCGTTTTCTGGTTGATGAAGCTTTCTTT
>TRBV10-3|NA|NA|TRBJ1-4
CAITGREDEKLFF
TGTGCCATCACGGGCAGGGAGGATGAAAAACTGTTTTTT
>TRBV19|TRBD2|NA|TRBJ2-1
CASTPGTSGRNEQFF
TGTGCCAGTACCCCCGGGACTAGCGGGAGAAATGAGCAGTTCTTC
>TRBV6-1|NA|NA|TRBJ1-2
CASSEWTSYGYTF
TGTGCCAGCAGTGAATGGACATCCTATGGCTACACCTTC
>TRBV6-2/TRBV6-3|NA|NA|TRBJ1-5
CASSFQGQPQHF
TGTGCCAGCAGTTTTCAGGGGCAGCCCCAGCATTTT
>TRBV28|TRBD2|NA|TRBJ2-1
CASSSPGLAGTNEQFF
TGTGCCAGCAGTTCCCCGGGACTAGCGGGAACCAATGAGCAGTTCTTC
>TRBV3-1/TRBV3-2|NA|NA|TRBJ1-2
CASSRGRDLDNYGYTF
TGTGCCAGCAGCCGTGGGAGGGACCTAGATAACTATGGCTACACCTTC
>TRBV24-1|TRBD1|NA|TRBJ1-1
CATSEGTVNTEAFF
TGTGCCACCAGTGAAGGGACAGTGAACACTGAAGCTTTCTTT
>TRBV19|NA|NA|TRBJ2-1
CASSITMGKRRARNEQFF
TGTGCCAGTAGTATCACAATGGGAAAGCGGAGGGCCAGGAATGAGCAGTTCTTC
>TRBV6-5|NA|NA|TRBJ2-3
CASSSGRAGTDTQYF
TGTGCCAGCAGTAGCGGAAGGGCGGGGACAGATACGCAGTATTTT
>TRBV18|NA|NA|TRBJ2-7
CASSPNGQTYEQYF
TGTGCCAGCTCACCAAATGGACAGACCTACGAGCAGTACTTC
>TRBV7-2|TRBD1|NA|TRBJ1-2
CASSLGQRVETYTF
TGTGCCAGCAGCTTGGGACAGAGGGTTGAGACCTACACCTTC
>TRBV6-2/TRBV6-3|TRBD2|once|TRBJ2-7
CASSYAEAAGGYEQYF
TGTGCCAGCAGTTACGCGGAGGCGGCGGGGGGCTACGAGCAGTACTTC
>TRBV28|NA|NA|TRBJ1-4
CASTHNPREKLFF
TGTGCCAGCACCCACAACCCGAGGGAAAAACTGTTTTTT
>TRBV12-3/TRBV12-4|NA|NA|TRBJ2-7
CASSLVRLAEQYF
TGTGCCAGCAGTTTGGTGCGCCTAGCCGAGCAGTACTTC
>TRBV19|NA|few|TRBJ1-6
CATAEPWNSPLHF
TGTGCCACCGCCGAGCCTTGGAATTCACCCCTCCACTTT
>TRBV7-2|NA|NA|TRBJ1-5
CASSLTGNQPQHF
TGTGCCAGCAGCTTAACGGGCAATCAGCCCCAGCATTTT
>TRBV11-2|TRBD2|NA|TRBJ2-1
CASSLASGSIGEQFF
TGTGCCAGCAGCTTAGCCAGCGGGAGTATAGGTGAGCAGTTCTTC
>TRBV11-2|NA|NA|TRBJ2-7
CASSPGKGEQYF
TGTGCCAGCAGCCCGGGAAAGGGTGAGCAGTACTTC
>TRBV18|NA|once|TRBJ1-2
CASSPGQGPSGGYTF
TGTGCCAGCTCACCAGGGCAGGGGCCCTCAGGTGGCTACACCTTC
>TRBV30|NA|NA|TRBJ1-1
CAWTRQLNTEAFF
TGTGCCTGGACGAGACAACTGAACACTGAAGCTTTCTTT
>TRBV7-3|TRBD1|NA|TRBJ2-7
CASSSGDRINYEQYF
TGTGCCAGCAGCTCAGGGGACAGGATAAACTACGAGCAGTACTTC
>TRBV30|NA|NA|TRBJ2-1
CAWEGGNEQFF
TGTGCCTGGGAAGGGGGCAATGAGCAGTTCTTC
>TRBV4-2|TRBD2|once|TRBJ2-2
CASSQASGGRNTGELFF
TGTGCCAGCAGCCAAGCTAGCGGGGGCCGGAACACCGGGGAGCTGTTTTTT
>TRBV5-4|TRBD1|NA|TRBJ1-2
CASSSTGPYGYTF
TGTGCCAGCAGCTCGACAGGGCCCTATGGCTACACCTTC
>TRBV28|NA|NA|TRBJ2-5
CASSFLGRGLETQYF
TGTGCCAGCAGCTTCTTGGGCCGCGGGTTGGAGACCCAGTACTTC
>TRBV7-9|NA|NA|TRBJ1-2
CASSLGAGDGYTF
TGTGCCAGCAGCTTAGGGGCAGGGGATGGCTACACCTTC
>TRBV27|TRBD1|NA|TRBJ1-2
CASSSTTGGTGVYGYTF
TGTGCCAGCAGTTCCACTACTGGGGGGACAGGGGTCTATGGCTACACCTTC
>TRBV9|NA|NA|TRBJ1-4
CASSPGGAAGEKLFF
TGTGCCAGCAGCCCTGGGGGCGCGGCAGGGGAAAAACTGTTTTTT
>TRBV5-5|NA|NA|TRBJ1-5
CASSTGNNQPQHF
TGTGCCAGCAGCACCGGGAACAATCAGCCCCAGCATTTT
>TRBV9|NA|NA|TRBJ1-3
CASSVAGGTAGNTIYF
TGTGCCAGCAGCGTAGCGGGGGGTACAGCTGGAAACACCATATATTTT
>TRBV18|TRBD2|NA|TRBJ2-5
CASSPPASGRPGETQYF
TGTGCCAGCTCACCACCGGCTAGCGGACGCCCGGGAGAGACCCAGTACTTC
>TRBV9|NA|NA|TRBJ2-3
CASSPLRTDTQYF
TGTGCCAGCAGCCCCCTCAGGACAGATACGCAGTATTTT
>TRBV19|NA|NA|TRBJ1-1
CASSIDGAGIDTEAFF
TGTGCCAGTAGTATAGATGGTGCAGGGATCGACACTGAAGCTTTCTTT
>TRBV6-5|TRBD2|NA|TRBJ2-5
CASSYGTSGRETQYF
TGTGCCAGCAGTTACGGGACTAGCGGGAGAGAGACCCAGTACTTC